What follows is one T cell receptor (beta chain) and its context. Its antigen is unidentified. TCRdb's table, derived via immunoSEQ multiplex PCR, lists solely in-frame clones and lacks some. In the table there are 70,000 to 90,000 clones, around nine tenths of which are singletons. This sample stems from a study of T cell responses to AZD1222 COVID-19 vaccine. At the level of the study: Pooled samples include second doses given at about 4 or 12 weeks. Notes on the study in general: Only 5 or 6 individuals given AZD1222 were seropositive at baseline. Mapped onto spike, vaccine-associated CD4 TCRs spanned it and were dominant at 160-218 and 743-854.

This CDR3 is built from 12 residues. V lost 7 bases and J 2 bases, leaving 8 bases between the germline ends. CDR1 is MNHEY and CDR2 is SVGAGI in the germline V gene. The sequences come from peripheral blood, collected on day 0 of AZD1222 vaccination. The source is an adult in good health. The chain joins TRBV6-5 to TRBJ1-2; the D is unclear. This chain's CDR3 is CASTRDNYGYTF. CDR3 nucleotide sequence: TGTGCCAGCACTCGAGACAACTATGGCTACACCTTC.